These 17 T cell receptor beta chains were all obtained from the same sample, sequenced in a study of T-cell reconstitution after alpha-beta-depleted transplantation in children. Unique molecular identifiers were incorporated when the TCRbeta library was constructed. TCRdb reprocessed the PCR reads via MiXCR and lists one record per CDR3 protein. The sample consists of 95,000 to 150,000 distinct CDR3 sequences, 23% of them appearing once. The sample in question was PBMCs, mostly from graft donor cells, obtained 180 days after TCRalphabeta/CD19-depleted stem cell transplant. These receptors all stem from a male patient aged 2 to 10 who had a stem cell transplant for chronic granulomatous disease, so the T cells may come from the graft donor.

This clonotype has ten or more counts. The chain couples TRBV5-1 to TRBJ1-1, with D possibly matching TRBD1 (5 bases). CDR3 size: 14 residues. Per germline, CDR1 SGHRS and CDR2 YFSETQ. The V end lost 4 bases, the J end lost 0 bases, and 10 bases lay between the germline ends. The DNA for the CDR3 is TGCGCCAGCAGCCGGGACCCTATGAACACTGAAGCTTTCTTT. Its translation is CASSRDPMNTEAFF.

This chain joins TRBV5-1 and TRBJ2-1; 7 bases fit TRBD2. The CDR3 has 17 residues. The trim removed 0 bases at V and 4 bases at J, leaving 10 bases unmatched. The germline V gene has CDR1 SGHRS and CDR2 YFSETQ. This chain's CDR3 is CASSLVWGGILYNEQFF. CDR3 coding DNA: TGCGCCAGCAGCTTGGTCTGGGGGGGGATTCTATACAATGAGCAGTTCTTC.

Only a few counts were recorded for this clonotype. The gene calls are TRBV29-1 and TRBJ2-5; D might be TRBD2 (6 bases). Germline V lookup: CDR1 SQVTM, CDR2 ANQGSEA. This CDR3 contains 13 residues. With 3 bases removed from V and 2 bases from J, the gap between germline ends came to 10 bases. The CDR3 region is CSVDRTKQETQYF. DNA for the CDR3: TGCAGCGTTGACAGGACTAAACAAGAGACCCAGTACTTC. The full variable domain, rest sourced from reference TRBV29-1 and TRBJ2-5, is SAVISQKPSRDICQRGTSLTIQCQVDSQVTMMFWYRQQPGQSLTLIATANQGSEATYESGFVIDKFPISRPNLTFSTLTVSNMSPEDSSIYLCSVDRTKQETQYFGPGTRLLVL.

The chain couples TRBV12-2 to TRBJ2-7; the listed D gene, TRBD2, was not tested against the DNA. TRBV12-2 is a listed pseudogene. CDR3 size: 17 residues. The CDR3 region is CASRLKGEGNKPYEQYF. The CDR3 DNA sequence: TGTGCAAGTCGCTTGAAAGGGGAGGGCAATAAACCCTACGAGCAGTACTTC.

The genes are TRBV12-3 or TRBV12-4 and TRBJ1-1, with 8 bases identical to TRBD1. Germline trimming cut 6 bases from V and 4 bases from J; bases unmatched to any gene: 4. The CDR3 spans 13 residues. CDR3 coding DNA: TGTGCCAGCAGAACAGGACAGGGCACTGAAGCTTTCTTT. Protein: CASRTGQGTEAFF.

This clonotype was recorded at least ten times. V gene TRBV20-1 combines with J gene TRBJ2-2; TRBD2 matches at 9 bases. The CDR3 runs to 15 residues. V gave up 3 bases and J gave up 8 bases; unmatched junction bases: 10. Germline CDR1 DFQATT, CDR2 SNEGSKA (reference sequence). The CDR3 reads CSASLAGTRGGELFF. The CDR3 nucleotides read TGCAGTGCTAGCCTAGCGGGGACTAGAGGGGGGGAGCTGTTTTTT.

This clonotype was detected ten times or more. J is TRBJ1-5 and V is TRBV3-1; D uncertain. The CDR3 consists of 14 residues. Germline V gives CDR1 LGHDT, CDR2 YNNKEL (reference sequence). V was shortened by 2 bases and J by 2 bases, with 7 bases between the two germline ends. CDR3 in amino acids: CASSQFSGNQPQHF. As DNA, the CDR3 is TGTGCCAGCAGCCAATTCAGCGGCAATCAGCCCCAGCATTTT. Based on the CDR3 plus reference TRBV3-1 and TRBJ1-5, the full variable domain is DTAVSQTPKYLVTQMGNDKSIKCEQNLGHDTMYWYKQDSKKFLKIMFSYNNKELIINETVPNRFSPKSPDKAHLNLHINSLELGDSAVYFCASSQFSGNQPQHFGDGTRLSIL.

V is TRBV7-2 and J is TRBJ2-7; D call uncertain. The germline V and J ends were trimmed by 5 bases and 2 bases, with 10 bases remaining between them. The CDR3 runs 13 residues. The germline gives CDR1 SGHTA, CDR2 FQGNSA. The CDR3 bases are TGTGCCAGCAGCCCCCATCTAGCCTACGAGCAGTACTTC. As protein: CASSPHLAYEQYF.

This clonotype was recorded a few times. The J gene is TRBJ1-5, the V gene TRBV12-3 or TRBV12-4; D remains unclear. CDR3 size: 14 residues. Trimming pared 4 bases from V and 4 bases from J, leaving 11 bases between. The CDR3 DNA sequence: TGTGCCAGCAGTTCCCGGGCTGGGAATCAGCCCCAGCATTTT. Translation gives CASSSRAGNQPQHF.

The V gene is TRBV12-3 or TRBV12-4, the J gene TRBJ2-3; 7 nucleotides match TRBD1. The V segment lost 6 bases and the J segment 5 bases; nucleotides outside the gene matches: 8. The CDR3 spans 14 residues. The CDR3 loop is CASSLGTALDTQYF. The CDR3 nucleotides read TGTGCCAGCAGCCTCGGGACAGCTTTAGATACGCAGTATTTT.

This clonotype was detected many times. CDR3 nucleotide sequence: TGTGCCAGCAGCCACGGGGCATTACAAGAGACCCAGTACTTC. This encodes CASSHGALQETQYF. The gene calls are TRBV6-1 and TRBJ2-5; TRBD1 or TRBD2 may be the D gene (5 bases each). Germline V lookup: CDR1 MNHNS, CDR2 SASEGT. V lost 6 bases and J 2 bases, leaving 13 bases between the germline ends. This CDR3 spans 14 amino acids.

The sample holds a few counts of this clonotype. The chain links TRBV5-1 to TRBJ2-1, with TRBD2 identical over 9 bases. CDR1 is SGHRS and CDR2 is YFSETQ in the germline V gene. The CDR3 totals 14 residues. V was clipped by 4 bases and J by 8 bases; unmatched bases: 7. The CDR3 coding sequence is TGCGCCAGCAGCCCTCAGACTAGCGGCGATGAGCAGTTCTTC. This sequence encodes CASSPQTSGDEQFF.

This clonotype was counted ten times or more. The chain carries TRBV24-1 and TRBJ2-3, with D perhaps matching TRBD2 (7 bases). CDR1 is KGHDR, CDR2 SFDVKD, per germline. This CDR3 comprises 15 residues. The V gene lost 8 bases and the J gene lost 3 bases, with 17 bases spanning the gap. The CDR3 sequence is CATNPGGSRTDTQYF. CDR3 nucleotides: TGTGCCACCAACCCGGGGGGCTCGCGGACAGATACGCAGTATTTT.

A word on this clonotype: It may be a read error: a sequence one base away is much more abundant. This rearrangement joins TRBV10-1 to TRBJ2-1, with 8 nucleotides matching TRBD2. The CDR3 extends over 14 amino acids. Germline lookup yields CDR1 WNHNN and CDR2 SYGVQD (reference sequence). The ends lost 4 bases at V and 6 bases at J; junction bases unmatched: 5. The CDR3 DNA reads TGCGCCAGCAGTGGGCCGAGCGGGAGCAATGAGCAGTTCTTC. It translates to CASSGPSGSNEQFF.

This clonotype was counted between two and nine times. The chain employs TRBV5-1 and TRBJ2-1; perhaps TRBD1 as D (6 bases). This CDR3 has 16 residues. Germline V gives CDR1 SGHRS, CDR2 YFSETQ. V lost 1 base and J 9 bases, leaving 20 bases between the germline ends. The CDR3: CASSLKGGPGVGEQFF. CDR3 bases: TGCGCCAGCAGCTTGAAGGGCGGTCCAGGGGTCGGTGAGCAGTTCTTC.

There are many counts of this clonotype. The rearrangement joins TRBV24-1 to TRBJ1-1; the D is unclear. CDR3 size: 13 residues. The ends were cut back, 7 bases at V and 1 base at J, with 9 bases in the middle. CDR1 is KGHDR, CDR2 SFDVKD, per germline. CDR3 in amino acids: CATRGGRNTEAFF. DNA for the CDR3: TGTGCCACCAGGGGAGGTCGGAACACTGAAGCTTTCTTT.

This clonotype occurred many times. The chain couples TRBV12-3 or TRBV12-4 to TRBJ2-5; possibly TRBD1 or TRBD2 for D (5 bases each). The CDR3 covers 14 residues. V was trimmed by 5 bases and J by 2 bases, leaving 12 bases between them. CDR3 region: CASSLVGEQETQYF. As DNA, the CDR3 is TGTGCCAGCAGTCTAGTGGGGGAACAAGAGACCCAGTACTTC.